The T cell receptor beta chain under discussion was sequenced for a study of tumor-infiltrating lymphocytes in primary liver carcinoma. Germline lookup yields CDR1 SGHKS and CDR2 YYEKEE (reference sequence). The CDR3 runs 16 residues. Losses at the gene ends were 4 bases for V and 4 bases for J; bases not matched to a gene: 8. Remarks on this clonotype: The antigen is undetermined.

Findings and limits, study-wide: A significantly higher top-250-clone fraction was found in tumors than in blood (p = 0.039).

Unsorted whole blood supplied the blood RNA, and germline DNA was isolated too. Priming with a constant-region primer yielded TCR beta cDNA from 400 to 550 ng total RNA. It was through three nested multiplex PCR rounds of slightly modified ARM-PCR that TCR beta libraries arose. A C-beta reverse primer and TRBV1-TRBV30 forward primers served in each of the first two PCR rounds, at about 10 cycles apiece. From the multiplex PCR reads, TCRdb called clonotypes with MiXCR, one entry per CDR3 protein. This sample has fewer than 400,000 distinct CDR3 sequences, with 60% to 80% found just once. The TCR comes from a middle-aged man with primary liver carcinoma and hepatitis B virus infection. The J gene is TRBJ2-3, the V gene TRBV5-5, with TRBD1 identical over 11 bases. Specimen: peripheral blood. CDR3 sequence: CASSDGDRGMADTQYF. For the CDR3, the DNA is TGTGCCAGCAGCGATGGGGACAGGGGGATGGCAGATACGCAGTATTTT.